Presented here are 10 T cell receptor beta chains from one specimen sequenced in a study of blood T cell repertoires in COVID-19. Libraries were prepared by immunoSEQ multiplex PCR; TCRdb keeps only in-frame clonotypes and omits some of them. The sample carries over 200,000 clones, roughly 87% recorded once. Sample: peripheral blood. The receptors stem from a human donor in a cohort sampled during active COVID-19.

This chain connects TRBV13 to TRBJ1-1; D is undetermined. Trimming took 4 bases from V and 3 from J, leaving 6 bases between them. Germline V gene lookup returns CDR1 PRHDT and CDR2 FYEKMQ (reference sequence). The CDR3 totals 12 residues. CDR3 sequence (DNA): TGTGCCAGCAGCTCATTTGACACTGAAGCTTTCTTT. It codes for CASSSFDTEAFF.

The chain employs TRBV6-1 and TRBJ1-1; 7 bases are a match to TRBD1. The V segment lost 2 bases and the J segment 6 bases; nucleotides outside the gene matches: 6. This CDR3 comprises 14 residues. The V gene's germline CDR1 is MNHNS and CDR2 SASEGT. The CDR3 sequence: CASSESRGIAEAFF. The DNA of the CDR3 is TGTGCCAGCAGTGAATCCAGGGGGATCGCTGAAGCTTTCTTT.

The CDR3 region has the DNA TGCGCCAGCAGCTTCGGACAGGATGAGCAGTTCTTC. This sequence encodes CASSFGQDEQFF. The chain combines TRBV5-1 with TRBJ2-1; 7 nucleotides align to TRBD1. This CDR3 comprises 12 residues. CDR1 and CDR2 (germline): SGHRS, YFSETQ. The J segment lost 8 bases and the V segment lost 2 bases, leaving 1 base of the junction unmatched.

The gene calls are TRBV14 and TRBJ2-7; no reliable D call. This CDR3 spans 12 amino acids. Per germline, CDR1 SGHDN and CDR2 FVKESK. V lost 2 bases and J 2 bases, leaving 4 bases between the germline ends. The CDR3 spells CASSQHPYEQYF. CDR3 DNA sequence: TGTGCCAGCAGCCAACATCCCTACGAGCAGTACTTC.

The chain uses TRBV19 and TRBJ2-7; D is possibly TRBD2 (5 bases). V was pared by 4 bases and J by 6 bases, with 25 bases between. Germline V gives CDR1 LNHDA, CDR2 SQIVND (reference sequence). CDR3 length equals 17 residues. The CDR3 DNA is TGTGCCAGTAGTAAAAGTGGAGGATCACAGCCGCAATCCGAGCAGTACTTC. Protein sequence: CASSKSGGSQPQSEQYF. The full variable domain, completed using reference TRBV19 and TRBJ2-7, is DGGITQSPKYLFRKEGQNVTLSCEQNLNHDAMYWYRQDPGQGLRLIYYSQIVNDFQKGDIAEGYSVSREKKESFPLTVTSAQKNPTAFYLCASSKSGGSQPQSEQYFGPGTRLTVT.

V and J are TRBV30 and TRBJ1-1, with D perhaps TRBD1 (5 bases). Germline-derived CDR1 and CDR2 are GTSNPN and SVGIG (reference sequence). This CDR3 spans 13 amino acids. Deletions cut 7 bases from V and 3 bases from J, with 15 bases between. The CDR3 protein is CAYKGNWDTEAFF. In nucleotides, the CDR3 is TGTGCCTACAAGGGGAATTGGGACACTGAAGCTTTCTTT. Full variable domain (outside the CDR3, taken from reference TRBV30 and TRBJ1-1): SQTIHQWPATLVQPVGSPLSLECTVEGTSNPNLYWYRQAAGRGLQLLFYSVGIGQISSEVPQNLSASRPQDRQFILSSKKLLLSDSGFYLCAYKGNWDTEAFFGQGTRLTVV.

This clone appeared a single time. The chain employs TRBV20-1 and TRBJ2-7; TRBD2 might be the D (6 bases). The V end was cut by 4 bases, the J end by 11 bases, with 12 bases between. The germline CDR1 and CDR2 sequences are DFQATT and SNEGSKA (reference sequence). The CDR3 consists of 10 residues. The CDR3: CSAKTREEYF. The CDR3 bases are TGCAGTGCTAAGACTAGGGAGGAGTACTTC.

This rearrangement joins TRBV10-2 to TRBJ1-6; D call uncertain. Germline CDR1 is WSHSY and CDR2 is SAAADI. CDR3 length: 17 residues. The V end lost 0 bases, the J end lost 7 bases, and 16 bases lay between the germline ends. In nucleotides, the CDR3 is TGCGCCAGCAGTGAGTCAGGCCACGGACTTAGCAATTCACCCCTCCACTTT. Its translation is CASSESGHGLSNSPLHF.

V and J are TRBV7-8 and TRBJ2-5, with 8 bases that match TRBD2. V shed 5 bases and J 1 base; nucleotides not matched to a gene: 3. This CDR3 comprises 14 residues. CDR1 SGHVS and CDR2 FQNEAQ come from the germline V gene. The CDR3 loop reads CASSATSGQETQYF. The CDR3 DNA is TGTGCCAGCAGCGCTACTAGCGGCCAAGAGACCCAGTACTTC.

The chain joins TRBV18 to TRBJ1-1; D unclear. CDR1 is KGHSH, CDR2 LQKENI, per germline. Trimming cost V 4 bases and J 3 bases, with 18 bases left between them. This CDR3 contains 16 residues. In DNA, the CDR3 is TGTGCCAGCTCACGAGAGGGCGGTAGTATGGACACTGAAGCTTTCTTT. It encodes CASSREGGSMDTEAFF.